This TCR beta chain was profiled in a study of T cell responses to AZD1222 COVID-19 vaccine. Study-level findings and limits: Vaccine-associated CD4 TCRs ranged over spike, dominating at 160-218 and 743-854. Possibly, clonal diversity was underestimated; donors were largely white British and included more females.

This table comes from immunoSEQ multiplex PCR, and its TCRdb copy is limited to in-frame clones, with some not included. The sample lists approximately 150,000 clones, around 88% occurring once. J gave up 8 bases and V 5 bases, and 5 bases lay outside the gene matches. There are 12 residues in the CDR3. Turning to this clone: Its antigen remains unknown.

The chain uses TRBV12-3 or TRBV12-4 and TRBJ1-2; 7 bases fit TRBD1. Sample: peripheral blood, taken on day 0 of MenACWY control vaccination. This TCR came from an adult in good health. The CDR3 DNA reads as TGTGCCAGCAGTGGGGACAGTGACGGCTACACCTTC. Encoded protein: CASSGDSDGYTF.